This T cell receptor (beta chain) appears in the sequencing data of a study of blood T cells in healthy people across ages. Across the study: Template switching retrieved approximately one barcoded beta molecule for each two T cells.

With a J-beta primer mix and a sample-barcoded 5' primer, a second PCR ran 7 to 11 cycles. TCRdb re-analysed the 5' RACE reads in MiXCR, keeping a single row per CDR3 protein. The sample carries about 570,000 distinct CDR3 sequences, roughly a quarter recorded once. V was pared by 1 base and J by 4 bases, with 19 bases between. CDR3 length equals 17 residues. From germline, CDR1 is LGHDT and CDR2 YNNKEL (reference sequence). No fewer than 5.5 micrograms of total RNA were isolated from every sample. The sample was also reused in another study, on T cells of mothers and their children. That paper states: Donation was provided by three healthy Caucasian mothers along with their six children.

The specimen was blood. V usage is TRBV3-1 and J usage is TRBJ1-2, with D unclear. This receptor was identified in a boy between 2 and 10 years old in good health. For the CDR3, the DNA is TGTGCCAGCAGCCAAGTCGCGGCTCTCTACGCAGGCTATGGCTACACCTTC. Translation: CASSQVAALYAGYGYTF.